This T cell receptor beta chain stems from a study of blood T cells in healthy people across ages. The second PCR ran roughly 7 to 11 cycles with a sample-barcoded 5' primer and J-beta primers. TCRdb analysed the 5' RACE reads with MiXCR anew, one entry per CDR3 protein. The profile shows more than 900,000 distinct CDR3 sequences, roughly a quarter of them singletons. Germline values: CDR1 MNHEY, CDR2 SVGAGI. V gave up 8 bases and J gave up 6 bases, with 8 bases separating them. The CDR3 sequence is 10 residues long. Study results and caveats: Because sorting was not performed, PBMCs prevented conclusive naive versus antigen-experienced comparison. The study found TCR beta diversity correlated strongly with naive T cell percentage. CMV infection status of these donors was not known. Naive CD4+ cell counts and diversity both ran higher in long-lived than in aged donors.

In its sample, this clonotype was seen a few times. The antigen is unknown. This sample was shared with a second study, whose subject was T cells of mothers and their children.

The sequence was collected from a girl aged 2-10 years in good health. The chain couples TRBV6-5 to TRBJ2-7, with no clear D. Sequenced material: blood. CDR3 sequence: CASGRFEQYF. The CDR3 DNA follows: TGTGCCAGCGGGCGATTCGAGCAGTACTTC.